This T cell receptor (beta chain) was observed in a study of CD8+ T cells in alopecia areata. cDNA reverse transcribed from extracted RNA served as the sequencing template. Produced via immunoSEQ multiplex PCR; TCRdb's table is partial and in-frame only. This table has around 200,000 clones, about three fifths appearing once. The treatment: oral pan-JAK inhibitor, 5-10 mg twice daily. There are 15 residues in the CDR3. CDR1 is MNHEY and CDR2 is SVGAGI in the germline V gene. V shed 6 bases, J shed 2 bases, and the junction held 2 bases outside the gene matches. The sequenced sample was CD8+ T cells sorted from blood, obtained at week 24, from a patient treated with tofacitinib. This receptor was identified in a human donor with alopecia areata. The chain is built from TRBV6-5 and TRBJ2-6, with 9 bases that match TRBD1. CDR3 loop: CASRRQGAGANVLTF. CDR3 DNA: TGTGCCAGCAGGAGACAGGGGGCTGGGGCCAACGTCCTGACTTTC.